One and the same sample provided the 22 T cell receptor beta chains below, sequenced in a study of tumor-infiltrating lymphocytes in primary liver carcinoma. RNA and DNA were co-extracted from around 18-30 mg of unsorted bulk tissue. Starting material of 450 to 550 ng total RNA yielded TCR beta cDNA via a constant-region primer. Three-round nested multiplex PCR performed with slightly modified ARM-PCR produced the TCR beta libraries. Investigators reported that the first two PCR rounds, at 10 to 11 cycles each, used TRBV1-TRBV30 forward primers with a C-beta reverse primer. MiXCR was run by TCRdb on the multiplex PCR reads, yielding one entry per CDR3 protein. This sample has roughly 25,000 distinct CDR3 sequences, with 78% found just once. Sequencing was performed on liver tumor tissue from sampling region 3. Subset defined: tumor region T3, left-lateral pole. These receptors were obtained from a man between 35 and 55 years old with primary liver carcinoma and hepatitis B virus infection.

The J gene is TRBJ2-5, the V gene TRBV28; D is uncertain. CDR1 and CDR2 from the germline V gene are MDHEN and SYDVKM. V lost 3 bases, J lost 7 bases, and 15 bases lay in between. The CDR3 is 14 amino acids. CDR3 amino acids: CASSFSGRRGTQYF. DNA for the CDR3: TGTGCCAGCAGTTTCTCTGGTAGGCGCGGGACCCAGTACTTC.

This clonotype was detected many times. This chain's CDR3 is CASSREGLYEQYF. CDR3 nucleotides: TGTGCCAGCAGTAGGGAGGGCCTTTACGAGCAGTACTTC. The rearrangement joins TRBV11-2 to TRBJ2-7; 7 bases align to TRBD2. This CDR3 region has 13 residues. The junction had 6 bases not matched to a gene; V was cut back by 6 bases and J by 4 bases. Germline CDR1 and CDR2: SGHAT and FQNNGV.

Note on this clonotype: A read error may account for a junction end that differs from germline. This chain links TRBV29-1 with TRBJ2-7; TRBD2 aligns across 10 bases. Germline CDR1 is SQVTM and CDR2 is ANQGSEA. CDR3 length: 14 amino acids. This CDR3 reads CSVATSGTEAEHYF. The CDR3 DNA is TGTAGCGTTGCTACTAGCGGGACCGAAGCCGAGCACTACTTC.

This clonotype was recorded a few times. Mismatch with germline at one junction end may stem from a read error. The chain carries TRBV7-9 and TRBJ2-5; 11 bases are shared with TRBD2. Germline assignment: CDR1 SEHNR and CDR2 FQNEAQ (reference sequence). CDR3 length equals 18 residues. Written as DNA, the CDR3 is TGTGCCATCAGCTCACCGGGGACTAGCGGAGGATACCAAGAGACCCAGTACTTC. Protein sequence: CAISSPGTSGGYQETQYF.

By share, this clonotype ranks as medium-sized. V gene TRBV14 combines with J gene TRBJ2-7; TRBD1 agrees at 7 bases. Germline assignment: CDR1 SGHDN and CDR2 FVKESK. V shed 5 bases and J 1 base; nucleotides not matched to a gene: 2. The CDR3 is 13 residues long. The DNA for the CDR3 is TGTGCCAGCAGCACACAGGGGTCCTACGAGCAGTACTTC. Protein product: CASSTQGSYEQYF.

This clonotype has just one count. Compared with germline, one end of the junction differs, possibly owing to a read error. This rearrangement joins TRBV4-2 to TRBJ1-1; the match to TRBD1 covers 8 bases. Germline CDR1 is LGHNA and CDR2 is YNFKEQ. CDR3 length equals 17 residues. CDR3 nucleotides: TGTGCCATCAGCCAAGGGTACGGACAGGGTTTTTGGACTGAGGCTTTCTTT. Residues: CAISQGYGQGFWTEAFF.

V is TRBV24-1 and J is TRBJ2-1; D is perhaps TRBD1 or TRBD2 (5 bases each). The CDR3 consists of 17 residues. The germline V gene has CDR1 KGHDR and CDR2 SFDVKD. Between the trimmed V and J ends, which lost 1 base and 9 bases, there was a span of 21 bases. CDR3 nucleotide sequence: TGTGCCACCAGTGATTTAGAAGGGGTTAACGGGATAAGTGAGCAGTTCTTC. It translates to CATSDLEGVNGISEQFF.

The chain links TRBV4-2 to TRBJ1-4; D might be TRBD1 (5 bases). Germline CDR1 LGHNA, CDR2 YNFKEQ. This CDR3 contains 20 residues. The CDR3 DNA follows: TGTATCAGCAGCCAAGAGTTTCGGAGAAAGGGGTCTGCAACTAATGAAAAACTGTTTTTT. Translating it yields CISSQEFRRKGSATNEKLFF.

This clonotype was seen just once. The DNA is omitted, as the CDR3 cannot be located on it reliably, and the CDR3 follows TCRdb's listing. This chain connects TRBV4-1 to TRBJ1-2; the D call of TRBD1 is as the table states it, not checked on the DNA. Germline V CDR1 and CDR2: MGHRA, YSYEKL. The CDR3 has 14 residues if both end residues are counted. This chain's CDR3 is CASSQEDRYYCYTF.

A remark on this clonotype: Germline is not matched at one junction end, which may reflect a read error. The V call is TRBV20-1, the J call TRBJ2-3, with no clear D. The CDR3 is 12 amino acids. Germline CDR1 reads DFQATT; CDR2 reads SNEGSKA (reference sequence). CDR3 coding DNA: TGCAATGCTAGAGAAAGCGTTCAGGCGCAGTATTTT. Protein product: CNARESVQAQYF.

As concerns this clonotype: One junction end disagrees with the germline gene, perhaps due to a read error. The J gene is TRBJ2-7, the V gene TRBV10-3, with 8 bases fitting TRBD2. The CDR3 is 19 amino acids. Germline CDR1 ENHRY, CDR2 SYGVKD. The CDR3 protein is CAITKRSGPAGEFSYEQYF. As DNA, the CDR3 is TGTGCCATCACCAAACGATCGGGACCAGCGGGAGAGTTCTCCTATGAGCAGTACTTC.

There are many counts of this clonotype. The chain is built from TRBV28 and TRBJ1-6; no reliable D call. V lost 6 bases, J lost 5 bases, and 14 bases lay in between. CDR1 is MDHEN, CDR2 SYDVKM, per germline. The CDR3 consists of 15 residues. The CDR3 DNA follows: TGTGCCAGCAGCCACGGGCCTCCCAATAATTCACCCCTCCACTTT. It yields the protein CASSHGPPNNSPLHF.

This clonotype has just one count. The chain is built from TRBV5-5 and TRBJ1-1; a weak D match, TRBD1 (5 bases). This CDR3 comprises 17 residues. The V gene's germline CDR1 is SGHKS and CDR2 YYEKEE (reference sequence). Trimming left V 6 bases short and J 1 base short, with 22 bases between. The CDR3 DNA is TGTGCCAGCAACCCGGGACTATCGTTCCCTTCGAACACTGAAGCTTTCTTT. Its translation: CASNPGLSFPSNTEAFF. The full variable domain, its missing parts supplied by reference TRBV5-5 and TRBJ1-1, is DAGVTQSPTHLIKTRGQQVTLRCSPISGHKSVSWYQQVLGQGPQFIFQYYEKEERGRGNFPDRFSARQFPNYSSELNVNALLLGDSALYLCASNPGLSFPSNTEAFFGQGTRLTVV.

This clonotype has just a few counts. A junction boundary mismatches the germline segment, possibly from a read error. Written as DNA, the CDR3 is TGTACCACCAGTGGCTGTAGCTCCTACGAGCAGTACTTC. Translation: CTTSGCSSYEQYF. J is TRBJ2-7 and V is TRBV24-1; D unclear. This CDR3 comprises 13 residues. The germline V gene has CDR1 KGHDR and CDR2 SFDVKD.

A note on this clonotype: The junction differs from germline at one of its ends, possibly a read error. The genes are TRBV10-3 and TRBJ2-7; the match to TRBD1 covers 7 bases. The CDR3 length is 18 residues. CDR1 is ENHRY, CDR2 SYGVKD, per germline. The CDR3, as DNA: TGTGCCATCAGTGTCCGGGACAGAGGGGTTGTTGGAACCTATGAGCAGTACTTC. It translates to CAISVRDRGVVGTYEQYF.

The rearrangement links TRBV6-2 or TRBV6-3 to TRBJ2-2, with 9 bases matching TRBD1. The V gene's germline CDR1 is MNHEY and CDR2 SVGEGT. The CDR3 has 15 residues. V lost 8 bases and J lost 14; bases outside the gene matches: 18. In DNA, the CDR3 is TGTGCCAGCGAATCCGGGACAGGGCACACCGGTGACCTGTTTTTT. It translates to CASESGTGHTGDLFF.

The table lists this clonotype with many counts. V and J are TRBV30 and TRBJ2-5; D is possibly TRBD1 (6 bases). Trimming stripped 4 bases from V and 4 bases from J, with 19 bases between. CDR3 length: 15 amino acids. Germline V gene sequence: CDR1 GTSNPN, CDR2 SVGIG (reference sequence). The CDR3 sequence is CAWMAGAEGSETQYF. The CDR3 coding sequence is TGTGCCTGGATGGCAGGGGCTGAGGGTTCAGAGACCCAGTACTTC.

This clonotype showed up just once. At one of its ends the junction is not consistent with the germline gene, which may arise from a read error. The chain uses TRBV11-2 and TRBJ1-4, with D hard to call. This CDR3 region has 16 residues. Germline V lookup: CDR1 SGHAT, CDR2 FQNNGV. CDR3 DNA: TGTGCCAGCAGCAAGACTCCAGGAAGAACTAGTGAAAAACTGTTTTTT. Protein: CASSKTPGRTSEKLFF.

Concerning this clonotype: The junction departs from the called germline gene at one end, perhaps through a read error. V is TRBV11-2 and J is TRBJ2-2; a possible D gene is TRBD2 (6 bases). The CDR3 spans 17 residues. Germline V gene lookup returns CDR1 SGHAT and CDR2 FQNNGV. The CDR3 here is CTSSLALGGPNTGVLLF. CDR3 bases: TGTACTAGCAGCTTAGCATTAGGAGGGCCGAACACCGGGGTGCTGTTATTT.

In its sample, this clonotype was seen once. The rearrangement uses TRBV4-2 and TRBJ1-1; 8 bases are a match to TRBD1. J lost 7 bases, V lost 10 bases, and 23 bases had no gene match. Germline CDR1 and CDR2: LGHNA and YNFKEQ. There are 17 residues in the CDR3. CDR3: CANCQEYGQGFWIEAFF. CDR3 DNA: TGTGCCAACTGCCAAGAGTACGGACAGGGTTTTTGGATTGAAGCTTTCTTT.

Of note for this clonotype: The junction departs from germline at one end; a sequencing error may be responsible. The genes are TRBV10-3 and TRBJ2-7; 9 bases are a match to TRBD1. CDR1 and CDR2 from the germline V gene are ENHRY and SYGVKD. The CDR3 runs 14 residues. CDR3 DNA: TGTGCCATCAGTGATAATGGACAGGGGATGAAGCAGGACTTT. Its translation is CAISDNGQGMKQDF.

This clonotype was seen a few times. In this CDR3 the conserved last residue, phenylalanine or tryptophan, is missing, so a read error is likely. The V gene is TRBV6-1, the J gene TRBJ2-5; 10 nucleotides agree with TRBD2. This CDR3 spans 18 amino acids. Germline assignment: CDR1 MNHNS and CDR2 SASEGT. CDR3 loop: CARSEKTSGTLYQETQYL. The CDR3 nucleotides are TGTGCCAGAAGTGAAAAAACTAGCGGGACCCTGTACCAAGAGACCCAGTACCTC.